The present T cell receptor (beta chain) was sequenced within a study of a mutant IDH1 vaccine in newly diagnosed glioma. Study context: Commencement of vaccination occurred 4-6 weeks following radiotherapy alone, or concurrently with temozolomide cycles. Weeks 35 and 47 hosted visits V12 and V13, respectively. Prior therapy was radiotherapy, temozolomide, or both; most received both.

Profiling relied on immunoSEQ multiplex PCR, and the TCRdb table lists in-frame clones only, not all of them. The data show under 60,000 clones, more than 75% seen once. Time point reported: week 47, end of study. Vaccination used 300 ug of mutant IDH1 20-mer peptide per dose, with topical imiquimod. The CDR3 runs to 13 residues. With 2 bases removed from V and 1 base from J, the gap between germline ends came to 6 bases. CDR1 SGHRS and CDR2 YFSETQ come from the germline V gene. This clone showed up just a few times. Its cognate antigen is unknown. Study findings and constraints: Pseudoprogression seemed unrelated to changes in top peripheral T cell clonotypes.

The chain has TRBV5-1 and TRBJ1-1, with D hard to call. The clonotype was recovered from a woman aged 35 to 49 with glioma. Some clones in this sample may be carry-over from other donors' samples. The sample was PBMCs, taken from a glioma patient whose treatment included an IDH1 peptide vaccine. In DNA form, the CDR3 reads TGCGCCAGCAGCTTACAGACGAACACTGAAGCTTTCTTT. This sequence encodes CASSLQTNTEAFF.